The entry that follows covers one T cell receptor beta chain sequence. The antigen it recognizes is unknown. Per-nucleotide qualities are absent, and no much larger clonotype sits a single base away. The library was made by the immunoSEQ multiplex PCR assay. TCRdb holds this immuneACCESS table with in-frame rearrangements only. Some clones are missing; in checked studies, unresolved V genes explain under half, and the rest has no known cause. The sample table records over 150,000 clones; around 94% of these occur just once. The top ten constitute 1.3% to 1.5% of the sample. V sheds 2 bases and J sheds 9 bases, leaving 14 bases between their ends. The germline V gene (reference sequence) gives CDR1 as SEHNR and CDR2 as FQNEAQ. The cysteine opens and the phenylalanine closes a CDR3 of 14 amino acids. Only CDR3 DNA remains: 42 bases, in frame from the first base. This sample stems from a study of control samples from healthy donors and cancer patients (dated by TCRdb to the early 2020s).

This sequence uses TRBV7-9 and TRBJ1-5; there is no confident call for the D gene. The sequencing input was blood. This sequence was found in a woman between 18 and 29 years old in good health. The CDR3 in this case is CASSLRRRPRPQHF. The DNA sequence is given as TGTGCCAGCAGCTTAAGAAGGCGGCCCAGGCCCCAGCATTTT.